Listed below are T cell receptor beta chains from one sample, sequenced in a study of T-cell memory formation after mild COVID-19. TCRdb processed the 5' RACE reads anew with MiXCR; each CDR3 protein has one entry. The table has fewer than 150,000 distinct CDR3 sequences, around 6.3% seen once. The source material was PBMCs or a T cell subset sorted from them (not recorded which). All receptors come from an adult woman who had mild COVID-19 (a few samples of this study predate the infection). Cell type and time point are not known. Both conserved end residues are part of each CDR3. D genes are given only for firm matches.

j_call | d_call | v_call | cdr3_aa
TRBJ2-5 | NA | TRBV7-8 | CASRQTVETQYF
TRBJ2-6 | NA | TRBV29-1 | CSGGFYGANVLTF
TRBJ2-3 | TRBD2 | TRBV7-3 | CASSFRGTSGGRGDTQYF
TRBJ2-7 | TRBD2 | TRBV4-2 | CASSQPGTSGGWQYF
TRBJ2-1 | TRBD2 | TRBV7-9 | CASMPLAGGNEQFF
TRBJ2-7 | NA | TRBV5-1 | CASSLFMDSPYEQYF
TRBJ1-1 | NA | TRBV18 | CASSLGPSTEAFF
TRBJ2-7 | TRBD2 | TRBV28 | CACSGTPFSYEQYF
TRBJ2-1 | NA | TRBV5-4 | CASSFPGPNEQFF
TRBJ2-7 | NA | TRBV7-9 | CATMGRSSYEQYF
TRBJ1-2 | NA | TRBV7-2 | CASTLITGKGYTF
TRBJ2-7 | NA | TRBV18 | CASSPKGIRPEQYF
TRBJ1-5 | NA | TRBV5-1 | CASSLDSLQGPQHF
TRBJ2-7 | NA | TRBV11-3 | CASSLDRPSSYEQYF
TRBJ2-6 | NA | TRBV29-1 | CSARSSGANVLTF